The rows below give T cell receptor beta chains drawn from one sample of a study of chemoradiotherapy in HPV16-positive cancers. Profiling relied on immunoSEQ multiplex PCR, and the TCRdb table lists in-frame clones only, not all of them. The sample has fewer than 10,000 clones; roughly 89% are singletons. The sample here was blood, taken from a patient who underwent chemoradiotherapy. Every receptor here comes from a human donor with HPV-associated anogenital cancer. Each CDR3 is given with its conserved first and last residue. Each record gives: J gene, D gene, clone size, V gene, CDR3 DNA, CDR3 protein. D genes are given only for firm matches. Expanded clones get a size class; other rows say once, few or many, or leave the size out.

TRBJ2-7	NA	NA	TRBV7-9	TGTGCCAGCAGCAGAACGGAAGAGCAGTACTTC	CASSRTEEQYF
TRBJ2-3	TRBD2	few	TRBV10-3	TGTGCCATCAGCCCAACTAGCGGGGAAGATACGCAGTATTTT	CAISPTSGEDTQYF
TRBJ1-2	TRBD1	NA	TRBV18	TGTGCCAGCTCACTCCGACAGCCGGGACAGGGGAACTATGGCTACACCTTC	CASSLRQPGQGNYGYTF
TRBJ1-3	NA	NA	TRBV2	TGTGCCAGCAGCGGATTATTGGGAAACACCATATATTTT	CASSGLLGNTIYF
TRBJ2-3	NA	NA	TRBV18	TGTGCCAGCTCCACCACCCCCGCAGATACGCAGTATTTT	CASSTTPADTQYF
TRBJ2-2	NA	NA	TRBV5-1	TGCGCCAGCAGCTTGGCTAGGACACCAAACACCGGGGAGCTGTTTTTT	CASSLARTPNTGELFF
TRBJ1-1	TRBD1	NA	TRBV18	TGTGCCAGCTCACCACGTCAAGGGGGCGTGTACACTGAAGCTTTCTTT	CASSPRQGGVYTEAFF
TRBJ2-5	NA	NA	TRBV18	TGTGCCAGCTCACCCTTTCGAGAGGAGACCCAGTACTTC	CASSPFREETQYF
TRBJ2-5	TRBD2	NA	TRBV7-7	TGTGCCAGCAGCTTTCAGCGGGGGGCCCAAGAGACCCAGTACTTC	CASSFQRGAQETQYF
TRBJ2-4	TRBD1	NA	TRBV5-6	TGTGCCAGCAGCTCGAGGGGGCTCGTTCGGAACATTCAGTACTTC	CASSSRGLVRNIQYF
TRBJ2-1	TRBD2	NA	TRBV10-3	TGTGCCATCAGTACTAGCGGGGGGCCACTAGTCGGGCAGTTCTTC	CAISTSGGPLVGQFF
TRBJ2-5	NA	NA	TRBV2	TGTGCCAGCACCGGCGGGACCGTCCAGACCCAGTACTTC	CASTGGTVQTQYF
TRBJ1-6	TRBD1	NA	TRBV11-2	TGTGCCAGCAGCTACGGGACAGGGGGTCAATATTCACCCCTCCACTTT	CASSYGTGGQYSPLHF
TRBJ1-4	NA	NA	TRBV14	TGTGCCAGCAGCCAAGCCACAGGGTTCTCTAATGAAAAACTGTTTTTT	CASSQATGFSNEKLFF
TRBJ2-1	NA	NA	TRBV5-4	TGTGCCAGCAGCTTGCCGGGAACAAGTACCAATGAGCAGTTCTTC	CASSLPGTSTNEQFF
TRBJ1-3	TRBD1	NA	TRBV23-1	TGCGCCAGCAGGTTAGCCCCGGGACAGTCAGCCTCTGGAAACACCATATATTTT	CASRLAPGQSASGNTIYF
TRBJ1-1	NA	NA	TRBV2	TGTGCCAGCAGGGACCTACAGGGGAACACTGAAGCTTTCTTT	CASRDLQGNTEAFF
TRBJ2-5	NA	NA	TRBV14	TGTGCCAGCAGCCAAGAGACAGGGAGCGGGGAGACCCAGTACTTC	CASSQETGSGETQYF
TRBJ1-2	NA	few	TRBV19	TGTGCCCTCCGGGGGGGCGACGGCTACACCTTC	CALRGGDGYTF
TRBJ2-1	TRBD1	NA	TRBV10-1	TGCGCCAGCAGTGAGTCGACAGGGTACCATGAGCAGTTCTTC	CASSESTGYHEQFF
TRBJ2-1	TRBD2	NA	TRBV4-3	TGCGCCAGCAGCCGACTAGCGGGGGGCCGGGGAAATGAGCAGTTCTTC	CASSRLAGGRGNEQFF
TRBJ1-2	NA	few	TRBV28	TGTGCCGCCAGCAGTTTACAGGGAGAAAACTATGGCTACACCTTC	CAASSLQGENYGYTF
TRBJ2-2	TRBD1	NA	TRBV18	TGTGCCAGCTCACTCCAGGGGGCTTTGAACACCGGGGAGCTGTTTTTT	CASSLQGALNTGELFF
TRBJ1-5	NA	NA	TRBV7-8	TGTGCCAGCAGCTCTCAACGGGATAGCAATCAGCCCCAGCATTTT	CASSSQRDSNQPQHF
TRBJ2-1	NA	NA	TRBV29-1	TGCAGCGTTGATTTGGCGGGATCCTACAATGAGCAGTTCTTC	CSVDLAGSYNEQFF
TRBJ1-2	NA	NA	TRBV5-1	TGCGCCAGCAGCTTTCAGCGAATAGACTATGGCTACACCTTC	CASSFQRIDYGYTF
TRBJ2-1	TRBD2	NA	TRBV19	TGTGCCAGTAGTATTGGGGGACTACTCTCCTACAATGAGCAGTTCTTC	CASSIGGLLSYNEQFF
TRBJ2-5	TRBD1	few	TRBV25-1	TGTGCCAGCAGTGAAATGAAGGGGGCCCAAGAGACCCAGTACTTC	CASSEMKGAQETQYF
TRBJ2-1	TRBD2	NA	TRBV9	TGTGCCAGCAGCGTAGTGAGTAGCGGGGGAAGGAATGAGCAGTTCTTC	CASSVVSSGGRNEQFF
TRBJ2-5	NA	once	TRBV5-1	TGCGCCAGCAGCTGGGATCAAGAGACCCAGTACTTC	CASSWDQETQYF
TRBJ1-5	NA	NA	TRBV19	TGTGCCAGTAGTATCGACAGGAAAACGGATCAGCCCCAGCATTTT	CASSIDRKTDQPQHF
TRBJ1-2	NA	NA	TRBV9	TGTGCCAGCAGCGTAAGTGTTGGAGTCGGCTACACCTTC	CASSVSVGVGYTF
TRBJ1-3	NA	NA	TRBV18	TGTGCCAGCTCATACAGCGACACCCGAACCATATATTTT	CASSYSDTRTIYF
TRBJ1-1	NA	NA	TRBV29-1	TGCAGCGTTGTATCAGGGAGGAACACTGAAGCTTTCTTT	CSVVSGRNTEAFF
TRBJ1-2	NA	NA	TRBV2	TGTGCCAGCACAGAGGGGCCCCCTTATGGCTACACCTTC	CASTEGPPYGYTF
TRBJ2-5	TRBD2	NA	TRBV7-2	TGTGCCAGCAGCCCCCAAACCGGGGGGGCGGAACAAGAGACCCAGTACTTC	CASSPQTGGAEQETQYF
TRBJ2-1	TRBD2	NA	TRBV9	TGTGCCAGCAGCTCTCTAGCGGGGGAGGGATACAATGAGCAGTTCTTC	CASSSLAGEGYNEQFF
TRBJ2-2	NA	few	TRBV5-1	TGCGCCAGCAGGCTTGACAGTGGGGAGCTGTTTTTT	CASRLDSGELFF
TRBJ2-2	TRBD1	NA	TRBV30	TGTGCCGAGGGGGCGCCGAACACCGGGGAGCTGTTTTTT	CAEGAPNTGELFF
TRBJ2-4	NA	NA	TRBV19	TGTGCCAGTAGTGCCTCACTAGAGGGCATTCAGTACTTC	CASSASLEGIQYF
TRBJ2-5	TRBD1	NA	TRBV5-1	TGCGCCAGCAGCGATCACAGGGGGCTGGAGACCCAGTACTTC	CASSDHRGLETQYF